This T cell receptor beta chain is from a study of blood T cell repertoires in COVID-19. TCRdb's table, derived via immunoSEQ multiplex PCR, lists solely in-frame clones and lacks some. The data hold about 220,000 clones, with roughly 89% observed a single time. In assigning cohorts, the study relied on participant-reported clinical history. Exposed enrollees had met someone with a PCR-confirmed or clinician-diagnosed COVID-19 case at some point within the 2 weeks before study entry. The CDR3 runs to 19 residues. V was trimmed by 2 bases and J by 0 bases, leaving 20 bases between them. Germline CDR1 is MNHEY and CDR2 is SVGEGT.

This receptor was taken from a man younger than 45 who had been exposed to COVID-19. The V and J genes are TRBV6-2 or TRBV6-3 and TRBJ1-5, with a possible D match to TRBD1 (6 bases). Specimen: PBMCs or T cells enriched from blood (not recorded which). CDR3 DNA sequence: TGTGCCAGCAGTTACCGTCCAACAGGGCTACCCTATAGCAATCAGCCCCAGCATTTT. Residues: CASSYRPTGLPYSNQPQHF.